What follows are 8 T cell receptor beta chains derived from one specimen sequenced in a study of cytomegalovirus exposure and HLA in healthy donors. The PCR was carried out with 60 Vbeta primers and 13 Jbeta primers. The method was immunoSEQ multiplex PCR; TCRdb's version includes in-frame clones alone and lacks a portion of them. The sample lists about 150,000 clones, 80% seen once, with around 2% in the top ten. Input material: PBMCs. The source of these receptors is a young man in good health and CMV-seronegative.

This chain uses TRBV7-2 with TRBJ2-7, with 12 bases identical to TRBD2. Germline V gene sequence: CDR1 SGHTA, CDR2 FQGNSA. Trimming at V came to 5 bases and at J to 12 bases, leaving 14 bases not matched to a gene. The CDR3 is 15 amino acids. CDR3 coding DNA: TGTGCCAGCAGCCCGGGACTAGCGGGTCCCTTAGTGCGGTACTTC. This encodes CASSPGLAGPLVRYF.

J is TRBJ2-7 and V is TRBV14, with 8 bases lining up with TRBD2. CDR1 and CDR2 (germline): SGHDN, FVKESK. V was clipped by 3 bases and J by 3 bases; unmatched bases: 7. The CDR3 runs to 15 residues. CDR3 sequence reads: CASSHPASGFYEQYF. CDR3 bases: TGTGCCAGCAGCCATCCGGCTAGCGGGTTCTACGAGCAGTACTTC.

This chain links TRBV28 with TRBJ2-7, with D hard to call. CDR1 is MDHEN and CDR2 is SYDVKM in the germline V gene. CDR3 size: 15 residues. The ends were cut back, 6 bases at V and 3 bases at J, with 18 bases in the middle. This chain's CDR3 is CASSTPNPYYYEQYF. CDR3 bases: TGTGCCAGCAGCACACCGAACCCCTACTACTACGAGCAGTACTTC. The entire variable domain, with the rest obtained from reference TRBV28 and TRBJ2-7, is as follows: DVKVTQSSRYLVKRTGEKVFLECVQDMDHENMFWYRQDPGLGLRLIYFSYDVKMKEKGDIPEGYSVSREKKERFSLILESASTNQTSMYLCASSTPNPYYYEQYFGPGTRLTVT.

The J gene is TRBJ2-7, the V gene TRBV5-6; 7 bases map to TRBD1. The germline V gene has CDR1 SGHDT and CDR2 YYEEEE. The CDR3 extends over 15 amino acids. J lost 6 bases, V lost 0 bases, and 9 bases had no gene match. This CDR3 reads CASSLGFGTAFEQYF. In nucleotides, the CDR3 is TGTGCCAGCAGCTTGGGCTTCGGGACAGCTTTCGAGCAGTACTTC.

This clone has just one count. The chain links TRBV28 to TRBJ1-6; D gene uncertain. The ends were cut back, 5 bases at V and 14 bases at J, with 10 bases in the middle. In germline, CDR1 is MDHEN, CDR2 SYDVKM. The CDR3 extends over 11 amino acids. CDR3 sequence reads: CASSPTSSLHF. DNA for the CDR3: TGTGCCAGCAGTCCAACTTCGTCCCTCCACTTT.

This chain uses TRBV19 with TRBJ1-3; a possible D gene is TRBD1 (6 bases). V dropped 6 bases and J dropped 0 bases, with 12 bases sitting between them. The CDR3 extends over 15 amino acids. Germline CDR1 LNHDA, CDR2 SQIVND (reference sequence). The CDR3 DNA follows: TGTGCCAGTAGCGCTGGACAGAACTCTGGAAACACCATATATTTT. Residues: CASSAGQNSGNTIYF.

V usage is TRBV5-4 and J usage is TRBJ1-2; D unresolved. CDR3 size: 13 residues. CDR1 and CDR2 (germline): SGHNT, YYREEE (reference sequence). Trimming pared 0 bases from V and 4 bases from J, leaving 7 bases between. The CDR3 loop reads CASSLDQFYGYTF. As DNA, the CDR3 is TGTGCCAGCAGCTTGGACCAGTTCTATGGCTACACCTTC.

The rearrangement uses TRBV6-1 and TRBJ2-5; 14 positions match TRBD2. The germline V gene encodes CDR1 MNHNS and CDR2 SASEGT. Trimming cost V 4 bases and J 5 bases; bases outside gene matches: 6. CDR3 length: 16 amino acids. The CDR3 loop is CASSGGLAGDWETQYF. CDR3 DNA: TGTGCCAGCAGTGGGGGACTAGCGGGAGATTGGGAGACCCAGTACTTC.